The clone carrying this T cell receptor (beta chain) was seen repeatedly, ten times or more. Its matching antigen is unknown. This specimen comes from a study of neurological immune-mediated disorders. The unsorted libraries were made from 2 million PBMCs kept at -80 C. TCRdb recomputed calls from the 5' RACE reads with MiXCR, one row per CDR3 protein. This table has approximately 60,000 distinct CDR3 sequences, over 4% appearing once. V lost 3 bases, J lost 4 bases, and 8 bases stayed unmatched. This CDR3 spans 15 amino acids. Germline V lookup: CDR1 LGHDT, CDR2 YNNKEL (reference sequence). Findings and limits, study-wide: Clinical features showed no association with the multiple sclerosis repertoire cluster, and MRI features showed none either.

This TCR came from a man aged 50-59 years with multiple sclerosis. The chain is built from TRBV3-1 and TRBJ2-7, with 8 bases aligning to TRBD2. Sequences were obtained from PBMCs. The CDR3 reads CASSQPAGDSYEQYF. CDR3 sequence (DNA): TGTGCCAGCAGCCAGCCAGCGGGAGATAGTTACGAGCAGTACTTC.